The 8 T cell receptor beta chains presented below share a single source sample, sequenced in a study of coeliac disease. Some clones are missing from TCRdb's copy, which holds only in-frame ones; the method was immunoSEQ multiplex PCR. The data contain over 1,500 clones, around 60% of them singletons. What was sequenced was intraepithelial lymphocytes from the gut. The receptors were sampled from a woman between 45 and 65 years old with celiac disease on a gluten-free diet.

The V and J genes are TRBV2 and TRBJ2-7, with 15 bases that match TRBD2. This CDR3 spans 17 amino acids. Looked up from germline, CDR1 is SNHLY and CDR2 is FYNNEI. Trimming at V came to 6 bases and at J to 1 base, leaving 7 bases not matched to a gene. This CDR3 reads CASRGLAGGLTSYEQYF. In nucleotides, the CDR3 is TGTGCCAGCAGGGGACTAGCGGGGGGATTGACGTCCTACGAGCAGTACTTC.

V is TRBV30 and J is TRBJ1-1; 11 positions agree with TRBD1. Germline CDR1 and CDR2: GTSNPN and SVGIG (reference sequence). After removal of 4 bases from V and 6 bases from J, the junction contained 4 bases not matched to a gene. This CDR3 contains 13 residues. This chain's CDR3 is CAWKGQGGSEAFF. For the CDR3, the DNA is TGTGCCTGGAAGGGACAGGGGGGGTCTGAAGCTTTCTTT.

This sequence joins TRBV18 and TRBJ1-3, with 8 bases aligning to TRBD1. Germline CDR1 reads KGHSH; CDR2 reads LQKENI. CDR3 length: 17 residues. Trimming cost V 6 bases and J 0 bases; bases outside gene matches: 10. In DNA form, the CDR3 reads TGTGCCAGCTCCCTCACGGACAGGGACTACTCTGGAAACACCATATATTTT. Protein: CASSLTDRDYSGNTIYF.

The rearrangement uses TRBV30 and TRBJ1-1, with 7 positions matching TRBD1. There are 17 residues in the CDR3. V was clipped by 2 bases and J by 0 bases; unmatched bases: 12. In germline, CDR1 is GTSNPN, CDR2 SVGIG (reference sequence). The CDR3 region is CAWSRDLGGNLNTEAFF. The CDR3 DNA reads TGTGCCTGGAGTCGGGACCTAGGGGGCAACTTGAACACTGAAGCTTTCTTT.

This sequence joins TRBV11-3 and TRBJ1-3; D is uncertain. V lost 5 bases and J 2 bases, leaving 10 bases between the germline ends. This CDR3 has 14 amino acids. CDR1 SGHNT and CDR2 YENEEA come from the germline V gene. The CDR3 is CASSLGRPGNTIYF. As DNA, the CDR3 is TGTGCCAGCAGCCTCGGGAGGCCTGGAAACACCATATATTTT.

This clone has more than one count but fewer than ten. V usage is TRBV5-4 and J usage is TRBJ2-5, with a tentative D call TRBD1 (6 bases). Deletions cut 4 bases from V and 10 bases from J, with 23 bases between. This CDR3 is built from 15 residues. Germline CDR1 is SGHNT and CDR2 is YYREEE (reference sequence). CDR3 coding DNA: TGTGCCAGCAGCCCTCAACCGGACAGCCACAGGGTCCAGTACTTC. It codes for CASSPQPDSHRVQYF.

This clone was counted once. The chain is built from TRBV28 and TRBJ1-2; 11 bases line up with TRBD1. Germline V CDR1 and CDR2: MDHEN, SYDVKM. This CDR3 region has 15 residues. V lost 10 bases, J lost 3 bases, and 10 bases stayed unmatched. CDR3 loop: CATAGTGGKDYGYTF. CDR3 nucleotides: TGTGCCACTGCCGGGACAGGGGGGAAAGACTATGGCTACACCTTC.

The chain couples TRBV19 to TRBJ1-5; 7 bases agree with TRBD1. CDR1 LNHDA and CDR2 SQIVND come from the germline V gene (reference sequence). The V and J ends lost 5 bases and 3 bases, in that order; junction bases with no gene match: 7. The CDR3 spans 15 residues. CDR3 in DNA: TGTGCCAGTAGTGTAGGGACAGCCTCCAATCAGCCCCAGCATTTT. Translating gives CASSVGTASNQPQHF.